This T cell receptor beta chain was observed in a study of sequential checkpoint blockade in melanoma. As for the study in general: Maintenance nivolumab came after either treatment sequence. About 88 pretreatment tumor DNA samples were TCRβ immunosequenced.

The treatment was: randomized to nivolumab then ipilimumab (arm A) or the reverse (arm B). Here immunoSEQ multiplex PCR was the method, and the copy in TCRdb shows in-frame clones only, minus some. The data contain 350 to 450 clones, over 15% of them singletons. CDR1 is MNHGY and CDR2 is SAAAGT in the germline V gene. The CDR3 is 15 residues long. V was pared by 7 bases and J by 9 bases, with 11 bases of the junction left unmatched. This clone was observed a handful of times. The input for sequencing was tumor tissue (inferred from file names), taken from a patient given nivolumab and ipilimumab in sequence. The TCR comes from a human donor with melanoma. The chain uses TRBV6-8 and TRBJ1-5; the match to TRBD1 covers 11 bases. In DNA form, the CDR3 reads TGTGCCAGCAATACAGGGACAGGGGGTGCCTGGCCCCAGCATTTT. This encodes CASNTGTGGAWPQHF.